This is a list of T cell receptor beta chains from one sample in a study of radiotherapy plus CTLA-4 blockade in lung cancer. Libraries were prepared by immunoSEQ multiplex PCR; TCRdb keeps only in-frame clonotypes and omits some of them. The table shows tens of thousands of clones, with roughly 77% occurring only once. The material was peripheral blood, obtained from a patient treated with radiotherapy plus ipilimumab. These receptors were collected from a human donor with non-small cell lung cancer whose response to radiotherapy plus ipilimumab could not be evaluated. Both conserved end residues are part of each CDR3. D genes are given only for firm matches. Not every row has a clone size; where given, it reads once, few, many or a size class.

CDR3aa: CASSAKTSGPTYNEQFF
CDR3nt: TGTGCCAGCAGCGCAAAGACTAGCGGCCCTACCTACAATGAGCAGTTCTTC
abundance: .
j_gene: TRBJ2-1
d_gene: TRBD2
v_gene: TRBV9

CDR3aa: CASPPEGEEHGQYF
CDR3nt: TGTGCCAGCCCCCCCGAAGGGGAAGAGCACGGGCAGTACTTC
abundance: .
j_gene: TRBJ2-7
d_gene: .
v_gene: TRBV7-9

CDR3aa: CANGEGASRNTGELFF
CDR3nt: TGTGCCAATGGCGAGGGGGCGTCTAGGAACACCGGGGAGCTGTTTTTT
abundance: .
j_gene: TRBJ2-2
d_gene: TRBD1
v_gene: TRBV7-2

CDR3aa: CASNALGQSNQPQHF
CDR3nt: TGTGCCAGCAATGCCTTGGGGCAGAGCAATCAGCCCCAGCATTTT
abundance: .
j_gene: TRBJ1-5
d_gene: .
v_gene: TRBV2

CDR3aa: CASSDNLSGSTNEKLFF
CDR3nt: TGTGCCAGCAGTGATAACCTGTCAGGGTCAACTAATGAAAAACTGTTTTTT
abundance: once
j_gene: TRBJ1-4
d_gene: .
v_gene: TRBV6-4

CDR3aa: CSAGVGNTIYF
CDR3nt: TGCAGTGCAGGGGTCGGAAACACCATATATTTT
abundance: medium-sized
j_gene: TRBJ1-3
d_gene: .
v_gene: TRBV20-1

CDR3aa: CASSKTGANSPLHF
CDR3nt: TGTGCCAGCAGCAAGACAGGGGCTAATTCACCCCTCCACTTT
abundance: .
j_gene: TRBJ1-6
d_gene: TRBD1
v_gene: TRBV9

CDR3aa: CASSQEGGGYQETQYF
CDR3nt: TGCGCCAGCAGCCAAGAGGGGGGGGGCTACCAAGAGACCCAGTACTTC
abundance: .
j_gene: TRBJ2-5
d_gene: .
v_gene: TRBV4-3

CDR3aa: CASSLPGAGANVLTF
CDR3nt: TGTGCCAGCAGCCTGCCGGGGGCTGGGGCCAACGTCCTGACTTTC
abundance: .
j_gene: TRBJ2-6
d_gene: .
v_gene: TRBV5-6

CDR3aa: CASSPRQGLEQYF
CDR3nt: TGCGCCAGCAGCCCAAGGCAGGGGCTCGAGCAGTACTTC
abundance: .
j_gene: TRBJ2-7
d_gene: .
v_gene: TRBV7-2

CDR3aa: CASSPSTSGDMNTGELFF
CDR3nt: TGTGCCAGCTCACCATCGACTAGCGGGGACATGAACACCGGGGAGCTGTTTTTT
abundance: .
j_gene: TRBJ2-2
d_gene: TRBD2
v_gene: TRBV18

CDR3aa: CASGLLTGGGSYEQYF
CDR3nt: TGTGCCAGCGGGCTACTCACAGGGGGTGGATCCTACGAGCAGTACTTC
abundance: .
j_gene: TRBJ2-7
d_gene: TRBD1
v_gene: TRBV4-2

CDR3aa: CATRAGGVDTQYF
CDR3nt: TGTGCCACGAGAGCGGGGGGGGTAGATACGCAGTATTTT
abundance: .
j_gene: TRBJ2-3
d_gene: TRBD2
v_gene: TRBV15

CDR3aa: CASSPRAGIDEQYF
CDR3nt: TGTGCCAGCTCACCACGCGCAGGGATCGACGAGCAGTACTTC
abundance: .
j_gene: TRBJ2-7
d_gene: .
v_gene: TRBV18

CDR3aa: CASSLGGSGANVLTF
CDR3nt: TGTGCCAGCAGTTTGGGGGGGTCTGGGGCCAACGTCCTGACTTTC
abundance: .
j_gene: TRBJ2-6
d_gene: TRBD2
v_gene: TRBV28

CDR3aa: CASSLGLAGGHEQFF
CDR3nt: TGTGCCAGCAGCTTGGGACTAGCGGGGGGGCATGAGCAGTTCTTC
abundance: few
j_gene: TRBJ2-1
d_gene: TRBD2
v_gene: TRBV11-3

CDR3aa: CASSPPSSYEQFF
CDR3nt: TGTGCCAGCTCACCACCGAGTTCCTATGAGCAGTTCTTC
abundance: .
j_gene: TRBJ2-1
d_gene: .
v_gene: TRBV18

CDR3aa: CASSYLDRANQPQHF
CDR3nt: TGTGCCAGCAGTTACCTAGACAGGGCCAATCAGCCCCAGCATTTT
abundance: .
j_gene: TRBJ1-5
d_gene: TRBD1
v_gene: TRBV6-5

CDR3aa: CASSPTGRTDTQYF
CDR3nt: TGCGCCAGCAGCCCGACAGGGCGGACAGATACGCAGTATTTT
abundance: .
j_gene: TRBJ2-3
d_gene: TRBD1
v_gene: TRBV5-1

CDR3aa: CASSFPDRGRLSYNSPLHF
CDR3nt: TGTGCCAGCAGTTTCCCCGACAGGGGGAGACTCTCCTATAATTCACCCCTCCACTTT
abundance: .
j_gene: TRBJ1-6
d_gene: TRBD1
v_gene: TRBV27

CDR3aa: CASSESQGPSYYGYTF
CDR3nt: TGTGCCAGCAGTGAATCACAGGGCCCCAGCTACTATGGCTACACCTTC
abundance: once
j_gene: TRBJ1-2
d_gene: .
v_gene: TRBV2

CDR3aa: CASSFTVNTEAFF
CDR3nt: TGTGCCAGCAGCTTTACGGTTAACACTGAAGCTTTCTTT
abundance: .
j_gene: TRBJ1-1
d_gene: .
v_gene: TRBV7-2

CDR3aa: CASSLGTLQETQYF
CDR3nt: TGTGCCAGCAGCTTAGGTACACTACAAGAGACCCAGTACTTC
abundance: .
j_gene: TRBJ2-5
d_gene: .
v_gene: TRBV7-2

CDR3aa: CASSSGYGYTF
CDR3nt: TGTGCCAGCAGCTCAGGGTATGGCTACACCTTC
abundance: .
j_gene: TRBJ1-2
d_gene: .
v_gene: TRBV6-5

CDR3aa: CASTPYGTAYNEQFF
CDR3nt: TGTGCCAGCACCCCGTATGGGACAGCCTACAATGAGCAGTTCTTC
abundance: .
j_gene: TRBJ2-1
d_gene: TRBD1
v_gene: TRBV28

CDR3aa: CASSPSNYGYTF
CDR3nt: TGTGCCAGCAGCCCAAGCAACTATGGCTACACCTTC
abundance: few
j_gene: TRBJ1-2
d_gene: .
v_gene: TRBV6-5

CDR3aa: CASSSGTNYGYTF
CDR3nt: TGTGCCAGCAGCTCCGGGACTAACTATGGCTACACCTTC
abundance: .
j_gene: TRBJ1-2
d_gene: .
v_gene: TRBV5-4

CDR3aa: CASRTSQGKETQYF
CDR3nt: TGTGCCAGCCGAACGTCACAGGGAAAAGAGACCCAGTACTTC
abundance: .
j_gene: TRBJ2-5
d_gene: .
v_gene: TRBV13